This entry concerns a single T cell receptor (beta chain). This entry is derived from a study of shared clonotypes between healthy human individuals. The authors loaded 200 ng DNA, some 32,000 T cell genomes, into sorted-subset replicate PCRs. TCRdb's table, derived via immunoSEQ multiplex PCR, lists solely in-frame clones and lacks some. The sample includes under 2.5 million clones, just under 95% of them seen just once. CDR1 and CDR2 (germline): GTSNPN, SVGIG (reference sequence). The ends lost 0 bases at V and 1 base at J; junction bases unmatched: 18. The CDR3 is made up of 21 amino acids. The material sequenced was naive CD4+ T cells from PBMCs. Subset: CD45RA+ positively selected. The receptor was isolated from a man younger than 30 in good health. Some clones in this sample may be carry-over from other donors' samples. The chain carries TRBV30 and TRBJ2-4, with 10 nucleotides matching TRBD2. The CDR3 nucleotides are TGTGCCTGGAGTGTACCGGCTAGCGGGAGCGAAGTTCATTACGCCAAAAACATTCAGTACTTC. It codes for CAWSVPASGSEVHYAKNIQYF.